The 12 T cell receptor beta chains below come from one sample, sequenced in a study of spatial heterogeneity in lung cancer (dated by TCRdb to between 2018 and 2021). Receptor amplification or capture employed 5' RACE. This sample was sequenced with a NextSeq 500. The raw public reads went through TCRdb reprocessing: fastp at Q25, MiXCR clone calling, in-frame beta chains kept. CDR3 protein sequences are deduplicated, and each keeps its most common genes and DNA. In all, the sample holds about 39,000 distinct CDR3 sequences, and around 3.1% of those were seen once. Under 40% of the sample is held by the ten biggest clonotypes. The sample's time point, from its label and the paper: sample taken at primary tumor resection. The material sequenced was normal lung tissue next to the tumor, taken at surgery. The receptors were sampled from a male donor with early-stage non-small cell lung cancer.

This clonotype was found many times. The V call is TRBV2, the J call TRBJ1-3; the D is unclear. Germline CDR1 reads SNHLY; CDR2 reads FYNNEI. The CDR3 has 14 amino acids. V was shortened by 3 bases and J by 1 base, with 7 bases between the two germline ends. The CDR3 nucleotides read TGTGCCAGCAGTGAGGGGTCGTCTGGAAACACCATATATTTT. As protein: CASSEGSSGNTIYF.

A few counts support this clonotype. This rearrangement joins TRBV7-8 to TRBJ2-2, with 9 nucleotides matching TRBD1. The CDR3 is made up of 15 amino acids. Germline V gene sequence: CDR1 SGHVS, CDR2 FQNEAQ. With V trimmed by 2 bases and J by 7 bases, 5 bases remained unmatched. CDR3 region: CASSLWDRVVGELFF. The CDR3 DNA follows: TGTGCCAGCAGCTTATGGGACAGGGTCGTCGGGGAGCTGTTTTTT. Based on the CDR3 plus reference TRBV7-8 and TRBJ2-2, the full variable domain is GAGVSQSPRYKVAKRGQDVALRCDPISGHVSLFWYQQALGQGPEFLTYFQNEAQLDKSGLPSDRFFAERPEGSVSTLKIQRTQQEDSAVYLCASSLWDRVVGELFFGEGSRLTVL.

This clonotype was seen many times. The chain links TRBV27 to TRBJ2-1, with D perhaps TRBD2 (6 bases). The CDR3 sequence is 12 residues long. Germline CDR1 is MNHEY and CDR2 is SMNVEV (reference sequence). Trimming stripped 2 bases from V and 12 bases from J, with 11 bases between. The CDR3 DNA is TGTGCCAGCAGTTTAGGGGGGTGGCGGCAGTTCTTC. It yields the protein CASSLGGWRQFF.

This clonotype was seen ten or more times. The chain combines TRBV25-1 with TRBJ2-5; D is uncertain. Germline CDR1 is MGHDK and CDR2 is SYGVNS. Trimming pared 6 bases from V and 5 bases from J, leaving 16 bases between. The CDR3 length is 14 residues. CDR3 nucleotides: TGTGCCAGCAGCCCCCCAGATGCTCTGGAGACCCAGTACTTC. Protein sequence: CASSPPDALETQYF.

This clonotype was picked up many times. The rearrangement joins TRBV7-2 to TRBJ1-2; D unclear. The V gene's germline CDR1 is SGHTA and CDR2 FQGNSA. CDR3 length: 13 amino acids. Trimming left V 5 bases short and J 4 bases short, with 11 bases between. This CDR3 reads CASSLLDGYGYTF. The CDR3 coding sequence is TGTGCCAGCAGCCTTCTCGACGGCTATGGCTACACCTTC.

The sample holds many counts of this clonotype. V is TRBV7-9 and J is TRBJ2-7; possibly TRBD1 or TRBD2 for D (5 bases each). V was pared by 1 base and J by 2 bases, with 12 bases between. From germline, CDR1 is SEHNR and CDR2 FQNEAQ (reference sequence). The CDR3 consists of 15 residues. Written as DNA, the CDR3 is TGTGCCAGCAGCTTAGGGGGAGACAGTACCTACGAGCAGTACTTC. It encodes CASSLGGDSTYEQYF.

This clonotype has ten or more counts. J is TRBJ2-7 and V is TRBV6-1; no clear D gene. Germline CDR1 MNHNS, CDR2 SASEGT. The CDR3 runs to 13 residues. Trimming took off 2 bases at V and 6 bases at J, with 11 bases between the two ends. CDR3 loop: CASSEFAVREQYF. CDR3 DNA: TGTGCCAGCAGTGAATTTGCCGTACGCGAGCAGTACTTC.

This clonotype came up many times. The chain joins TRBV14 to TRBJ2-3; the match to TRBD2 covers 7 bases. Germline loops: CDR1 SGHDN, CDR2 FVKESK. The CDR3 totals 15 residues. Losses at the gene ends were 4 bases for V and 4 bases for J; bases not matched to a gene: 8. The CDR3 DNA follows: TGTGCCAGCAGCCCCCAACTAGCGAGGGCAGATACGCAGTATTTT. This gives the protein CASSPQLARADTQYF.

This clonotype came up many times. V and J are TRBV9 and TRBJ1-4; a possible D gene is TRBD1 (6 bases). The V gene's germline CDR1 is SGDLS and CDR2 YYNGEE. Trimming stripped 0 bases from V and 8 bases from J, with 14 bases between. The CDR3 spans 15 residues. The CDR3 bases are TGTGCCAGCAGCGTAGAATACAGGGACGGGGAAAAACTGTTTTTT. Its translation: CASSVEYRDGEKLFF.

This clonotype was seen repeatedly, ten times or more. The gene calls are TRBV7-9 and TRBJ1-2; perhaps TRBD1 as D (6 bases). The ends were cut back, 8 bases at V and 8 bases at J, with 18 bases in the middle. The CDR3 has 13 residues. The germline gives CDR1 SEHNR, CDR2 FQNEAQ (reference sequence). The DNA for the CDR3 is TGTGCCAGCGGCGAGACGTCAGGGGAAGGCTACACCTTC. As protein: CASGETSGEGYTF.

This clonotype was picked up many times. The chain combines TRBV7-9 with TRBJ2-3; TRBD1 might be the D (5 bases). This CDR3 comprises 15 residues. Per the germline V gene, CDR1 is SEHNR and CDR2 is FQNEAQ (reference sequence). V was shortened by 2 bases and J by 2 bases, with 11 bases between the two germline ends. The chain's CDR3 is CASSLNLDTTDTQYF. The CDR3 DNA sequence: TGTGCCAGCAGCTTAAATCTGGACACCACAGATACGCAGTATTTT.

The CDR3 DNA reads as TGCGCCAGCAGCCAATCTCCTGGACCACACTTGTACGCAAACTATGGCTACACCTTC. Translating it yields CASSQSPGPHLYANYGYTF. The gene calls are TRBV4-1 and TRBJ1-2; no clear D. The CDR3 runs to 19 residues. V dropped 2 bases and J dropped 2 bases, with 24 bases sitting between them. CDR1 MGHRA and CDR2 YSYEKL come from the germline V gene.